This T cell receptor (beta chain) originates from a study of blood T cell repertoires in COVID-19 (dated by TCRdb to about 2020). With regard to the full study: Collaborator samples came from the United States, Italy and Spain and covered acute and convalescent phases of COVID-19. The prospective study material was composed of cDNA or gDNA derived from T cells, B-cell-depleted T cells, or PBMCs. Subjects who had been exposed to COVID-19, were actively infected with it, or had recovered from it provided the deeply sampled blood TCRbeta repertoires that made up the dataset. The repertoires were released in a freely available public database intended as a resource for research on the immune response to SARS-CoV-2. Samples came from the ongoing ImmuneRACE study (first 160 participants) plus 1,254 subjects from 6 global collaborators. Nearly every sample came with metadata listing a de-identified subject ID, COVID-19 status, age in years and sex. Where HLA class I and class II types were available, the types were taken from metadata supplied by the sample provider, not from assay-based typing. What the authors observed across the whole study: Clinical and demographic metadata were provided uncurated, with the amount varying by source and participant.

TCRbeta CDR3 regions were amplified from genomic DNA using the immunoSEQ Assay, a bias-controlled multiplex PCR. Processing in the source paper ran as follows. The number of nucleated cells in each sample was estimated from the amplification of reference gene primers within the assay. Sequence reads were collapsed and filtered to measure the absolute abundance of every unique TCRbeta CDR3 rearrangement. For each sample, productive Simpson clonality was calculated as the square root of Simpson's diversity index across productive rearrangements. TCRdb re-hosts the immuneACCESS table, in-frame sequences only. Its copies lack some clones; in the studies checked, an unresolved V gene accounts for under half of them, and the cause for the rest is not known. The V and J calls and clone size are taken from that table; D and trimming were inferred from the DNA. The sample yields 60,000 to 75,000 clones; approximately 85% were counted once. Around 16% of the sample is in the top ten clones.

About this clone: Its antigen has not been determined. There are no base qualities to consult, and no much larger clone falls within one base.

V loses 6 bases at its end and J loses 8 bases; junction bases beyond the gene matches: 8. The CDR3 runs 14 residues from the cysteine to the phenylalanine. The entry retains the CDR3 DNA only, 42 bases that are in frame from base 1. From the germline V gene, CDR1 is MDHEN and CDR2 is SYDVKM. Each collaborating institution followed its own protocols to collect whole blood in K2EDTA tubes. For TCRbeta analysis, collaborators shipped samples as frozen whole blood, isolated PBMCs, or DNA extracted from either of those sample types. This chain is built from TRBV28 and TRBJ1-4; TRBD1 lines up with 8 middle nucleotides. This TCR was sampled from a human donor in a cohort sampled during active COVID-19. Source material: peripheral blood. In nucleotide form, the sequence is TGTGCCAGCAGACAACAGGGGGGTCGAGAAAAACTGTTTTTT. It translates to CASRQQGGREKLFF.